Included here is one TCR beta chain sequence, with context. The target antigen is unknown. This sample was taken from a study of cytomegalovirus exposure and HLA in healthy donors. Germline CDR1 reads GTSNPN; CDR2 reads SVGIG (reference sequence). This CDR3 is built from 18 residues. V lost 0 bases and J lost 1; bases outside the gene matches: 11. Findings of the study overall: Reported results showed that the classifier diagnosed cytomegalovirus status with high specificity and sensitivity. There were about 160 TCR beta chains listed as cytomegalovirus-associated. Under in vitro conditions, three CMV-associated chains were confirmed as specific for CMV antigens. Subsequent analysis revealed that first-cohort TCR clusters tended to co-occur in the 120 or so validation repertoires.

Libraries were prepared by immunoSEQ multiplex PCR; TCRdb keeps only in-frame clonotypes and omits some of them. The data hold about 240,000 clones, with 86% observed a single time. Material: PBMCs. This chain links TRBV30 with TRBJ2-1; 8 bases map to TRBD1. The TCR comes from a woman in her thirties in good health and CMV-seropositive. The CDR3 reads CAWSVLVGQGSSYNEQFF. CDR3 in DNA: TGTGCCTGGAGTGTACTTGTAGGACAGGGCAGTTCCTACAATGAGCAGTTCTTC.